This T cell receptor beta chain was documented in a study of T cells in Graves' hyperthyroidism and ophthalmopathy. With 3 bases removed from V and 6 bases from J, the gap between germline ends came to 13 bases. Germline CDR1 SGDLS, CDR2 YYNGEE. The CDR3 totals 14 residues. Overall study findings and caveats: Blood held most thyroid clonotypes expanded above 0.001 frequency.

In its sample, this clonotype was seen many times. Its cognate antigen is unknown. Amplified regions were TCR beta CDR3 sequences from RNA transcripts. First-round RT-PCR of the TCR CDR3 relied on the HTBI primer set. TCRdb used MiXCR to reprocess the multiplex PCR reads, holding one entry per CDR3 protein. The table has 400,000 or so distinct CDR3 sequences, around 13% seen once. Each diagnosis was grounded in clinical symptoms, serum thyroxine and TRAb, thyroid ultrasound, and orbital computed tomography. The gene calls are TRBV9 and TRBJ1-5; D is unresolved. The sequence came from a woman in her 30s with Graves' ophthalmopathy. Sequenced sample: blood. The CDR3 coding sequence is TGTGCCAGCAGCGCATCTGATTGGGGTCAGCCCCAGCATTTT. Amino acids: CASSASDWGQPQHF. Full variable domain (missing parts from reference TRBV9 and TRBJ1-5): DSGVTQTPKHLITATGQRVTLRCSPRSGDLSVYWYQQSLDQGLQFLIQYYNGEERAKGNILERFSAQQFPDLHSELNLSSLELGDSALYFCASSASDWGQPQHFGDGTRLSIL.